This note documents a single T cell receptor (beta chain) sequence. This entry belongs to a study of shared clonotypes between healthy human individuals. At the level of the study: For every donor, three CD4 naive, three CD4 memory, two CD8 naive and one CD8 memory plates were used.

Sequenced by immunoSEQ multiplex PCR; TCRdb stores in-frame clones only, minus some. The data show over a million clones, around 98% seen once. This receptor was obtained from a man aged 25-45 years in good health. Specimen: naive CD4+ T cells sorted from blood. The subset is: CD45RA+ positively selected.

CDR3 sequence (DNA): TGTGCCAGCAGCCAGGACAGGGGGTCGTACGAGCAGTACTTC. It translates to CASSQDRGSYEQYF. The chain has TRBV7-2 and TRBJ2-7, with 10 bases that match TRBD1. The V gene end was trimmed by 5 bases and the J gene end by 4 bases; junction bases not matched to a gene: 5. Germline V gene data show CDR1 as SGHTA and CDR2 as FQGNSA. This CDR3 region has 14 residues.